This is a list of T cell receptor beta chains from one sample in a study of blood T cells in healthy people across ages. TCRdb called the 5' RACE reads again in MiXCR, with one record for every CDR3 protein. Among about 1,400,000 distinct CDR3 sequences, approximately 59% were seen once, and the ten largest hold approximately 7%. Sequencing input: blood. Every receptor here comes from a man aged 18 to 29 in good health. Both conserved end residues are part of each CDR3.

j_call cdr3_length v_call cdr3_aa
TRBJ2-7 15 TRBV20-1 CSARDSFGRGDEQYF
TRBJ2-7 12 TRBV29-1 CGVKGLRSEQYF
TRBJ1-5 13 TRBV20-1 CSASGQVNQPQHF
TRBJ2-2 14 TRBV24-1 CATRSRFATGELFF
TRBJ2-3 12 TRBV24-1 CATSDFSGEAYF
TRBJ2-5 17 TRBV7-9 CASSLRRPSGSQETQYF
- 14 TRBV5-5 CASSLGWGEETQYF
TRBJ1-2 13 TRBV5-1 CASSLGRLNGYTF
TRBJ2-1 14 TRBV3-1 CASSQEGGANEQFF
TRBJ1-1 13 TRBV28 CASRLNRGTEAFF
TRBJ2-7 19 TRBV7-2 CASSLGSRGTAINSYEQYF
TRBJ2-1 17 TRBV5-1 CASSLGTGDLNYNEQFF
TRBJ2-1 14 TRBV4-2 CASSQEAWVVEQFF
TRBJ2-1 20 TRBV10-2 CASTYISGQGPPSSYNEQFF
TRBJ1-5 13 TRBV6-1 CASSGQIGQPQHF
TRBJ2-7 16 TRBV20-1 CSARDESDRGPYEQYF
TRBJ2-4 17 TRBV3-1 CASSLFRGTLAKNIQYF
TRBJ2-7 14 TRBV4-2 CASSQVALTGEQYF
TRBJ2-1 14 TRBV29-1 CSVRDSDLGHEQFF
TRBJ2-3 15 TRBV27 CASSPSGRGTDTQYF
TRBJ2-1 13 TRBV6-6 CATQPGGGNEQFF
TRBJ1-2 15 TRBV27 CASSPRTGGFYGYTF
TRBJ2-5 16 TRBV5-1 CASSLALAGGRWEQYF
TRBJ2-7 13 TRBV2 CASGRQKSYEQYF
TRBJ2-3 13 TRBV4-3 CASSNGGIDTQYF
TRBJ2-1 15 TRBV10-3 CAISDWGVGDNEQFF
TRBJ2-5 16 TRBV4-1 CASSPRQGSVQETQYF
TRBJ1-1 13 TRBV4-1 CASSQALEGTAFF
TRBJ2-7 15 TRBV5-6 CASSLEQDPSYEQYF
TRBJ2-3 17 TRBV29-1 CSVGLEAGGLFADTQYF
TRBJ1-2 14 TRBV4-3 CASSQDTDDYGYTF
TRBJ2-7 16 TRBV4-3 CASSQGLAGGLDEQYF
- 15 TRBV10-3 CAISEWVQGEDEQYF
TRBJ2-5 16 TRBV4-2 CASSQDRARVVETQYF
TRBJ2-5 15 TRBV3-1 CASSQDQPTSETQYF
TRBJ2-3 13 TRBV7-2 CASGLPPTDTQYF
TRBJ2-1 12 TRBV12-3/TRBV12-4 CASRERDNEQFF
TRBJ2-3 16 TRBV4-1 CASSQESQGNTDTQYF
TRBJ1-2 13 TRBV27 CASSLDRGMGYTF
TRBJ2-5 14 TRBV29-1 CSVEPSGREETQYF
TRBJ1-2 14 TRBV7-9 CASSPSDGNYGYTF
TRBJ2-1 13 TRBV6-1 CASSGRLHNEQFF
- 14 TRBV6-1 CASSVGQGKNIQYF
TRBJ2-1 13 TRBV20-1 CSAGQGDYNEQFF
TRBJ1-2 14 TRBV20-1 CSAVLGTSGYGYTF
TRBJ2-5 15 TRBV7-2 CASSVPGLQQETQYF
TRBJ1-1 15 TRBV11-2 CASSFSGYLNTEAFF
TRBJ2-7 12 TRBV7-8 CASSANPGEQYF